This TCR beta chain was sequenced for a study of T cell responses to AZD1222 COVID-19 vaccine. General study results and limits: Regions 160-218 and 743-854 held dominance among vaccine-associated CD4 TCRs, which spanned spike. Every sample of the repertoires postdated the peak T cell response.

With respect to this clone: No antigen is known for it.

Germline V lookup: CDR1 MDHEN, CDR2 SYDVKM. CDR3 length equals 18 residues. V lost 1 base and J lost 0; bases outside the gene matches: 6. Profiling relied on immunoSEQ multiplex PCR, and the TCRdb table lists in-frame clones only, not all of them. The sample has some 150,000 clones, 90% seen once. The rearrangement uses TRBV28 and TRBJ2-2; 9 positions agree with TRBD2. This sequence was found in an adult in good health. The sample in question was peripheral blood, obtained on day 0 of AZD1222 vaccination. Written as DNA, the CDR3 is TGTGCCAGCAGTTTATTATTAGCGGGAGCCGCGAACACCGGGGAGCTGTTTTTT. Translation gives CASSLLLAGAANTGELFF.